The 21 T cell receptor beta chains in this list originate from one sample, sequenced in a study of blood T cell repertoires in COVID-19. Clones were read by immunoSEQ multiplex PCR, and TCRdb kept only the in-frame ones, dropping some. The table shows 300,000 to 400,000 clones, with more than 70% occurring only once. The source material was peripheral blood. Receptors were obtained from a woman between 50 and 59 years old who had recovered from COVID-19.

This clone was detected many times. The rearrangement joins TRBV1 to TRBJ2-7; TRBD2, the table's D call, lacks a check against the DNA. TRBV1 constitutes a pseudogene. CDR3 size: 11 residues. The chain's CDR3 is CTSSQLYEQYF. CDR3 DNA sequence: TGCACCAGCAGCCAACTCTACGAGCAGTACTTC.

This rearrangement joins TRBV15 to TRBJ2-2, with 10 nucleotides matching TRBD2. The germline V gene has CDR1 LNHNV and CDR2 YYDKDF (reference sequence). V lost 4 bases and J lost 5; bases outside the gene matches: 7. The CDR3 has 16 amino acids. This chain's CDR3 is CATSTLASGSTGELFF. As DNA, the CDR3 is TGTGCCACCAGCACTCTAGCTAGCGGGAGTACCGGGGAGCTGTTTTTT.

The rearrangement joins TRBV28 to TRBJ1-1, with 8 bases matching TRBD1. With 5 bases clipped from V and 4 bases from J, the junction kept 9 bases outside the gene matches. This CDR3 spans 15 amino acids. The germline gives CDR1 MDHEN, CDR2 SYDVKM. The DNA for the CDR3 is TGTGCCAGCAGTCCCCCGGACAGGGCGGCCACTGAAGCTTTCTTT. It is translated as CASSPPDRAATEAFF.

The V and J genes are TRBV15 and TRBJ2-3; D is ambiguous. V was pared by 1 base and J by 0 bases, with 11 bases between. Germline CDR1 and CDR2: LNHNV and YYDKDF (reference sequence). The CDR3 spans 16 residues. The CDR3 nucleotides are TGTGCCACCAGCAGAGTGGCAGAACCTAGCACAGATACGCAGTATTTT. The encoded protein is CATSRVAEPSTDTQYF. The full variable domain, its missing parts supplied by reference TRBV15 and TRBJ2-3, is DAMVIQNPRYQVTQFGKPVTLSCSQTLNHNVMYWYQQKSSQAPKLLFHYYDKDFNNEADTPDNFQSRRPNTSFCFLDIRSPGLGDTAMYLCATSRVAEPSTDTQYFGPGTRLTVL.

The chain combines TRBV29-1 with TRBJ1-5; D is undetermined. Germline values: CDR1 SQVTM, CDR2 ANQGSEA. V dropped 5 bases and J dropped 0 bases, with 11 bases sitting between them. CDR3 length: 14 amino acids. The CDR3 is CSVQGLDSNQPQHF. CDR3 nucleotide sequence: TGCAGCGTTCAAGGGCTAGATAGCAATCAGCCCCAGCATTTT.

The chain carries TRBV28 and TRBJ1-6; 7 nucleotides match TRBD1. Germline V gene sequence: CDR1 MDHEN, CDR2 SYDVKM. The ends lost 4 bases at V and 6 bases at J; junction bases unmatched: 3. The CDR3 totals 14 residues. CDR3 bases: TGTGCCAGCAGTTGGGGACAGCGTAATTCACCCCTCCACTTT. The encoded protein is CASSWGQRNSPLHF.

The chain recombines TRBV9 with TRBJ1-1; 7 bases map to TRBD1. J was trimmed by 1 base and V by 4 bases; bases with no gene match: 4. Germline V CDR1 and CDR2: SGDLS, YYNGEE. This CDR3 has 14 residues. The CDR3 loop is CASSFTGENTEAFF. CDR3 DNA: TGTGCCAGCAGCTTTACAGGGGAGAACACTGAAGCTTTCTTT.

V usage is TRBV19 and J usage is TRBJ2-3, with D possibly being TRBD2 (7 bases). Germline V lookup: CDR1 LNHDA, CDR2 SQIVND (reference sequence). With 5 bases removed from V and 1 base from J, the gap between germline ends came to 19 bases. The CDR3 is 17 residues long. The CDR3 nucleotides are TGTGCCAGTAGTCCCTTCGAGGGCGGGGGCCGCACAGATACGCAGTATTTT. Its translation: CASSPFEGGGRTDTQYF.

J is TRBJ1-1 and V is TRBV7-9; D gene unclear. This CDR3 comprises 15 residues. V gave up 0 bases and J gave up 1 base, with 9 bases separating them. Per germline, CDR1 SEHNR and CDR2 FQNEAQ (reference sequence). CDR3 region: CASSLAFARNTEAFF. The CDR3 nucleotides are TGTGCCAGCAGCTTAGCGTTTGCCAGGAACACTGAAGCTTTCTTT.

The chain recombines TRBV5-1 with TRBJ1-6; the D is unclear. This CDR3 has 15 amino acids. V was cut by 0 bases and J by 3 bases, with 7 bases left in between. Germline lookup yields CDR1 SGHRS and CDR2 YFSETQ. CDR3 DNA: TGCGCCAGCAGCTTGGACGGTGACTATAATTCACCCCTCCACTTT. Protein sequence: CASSLDGDYNSPLHF.

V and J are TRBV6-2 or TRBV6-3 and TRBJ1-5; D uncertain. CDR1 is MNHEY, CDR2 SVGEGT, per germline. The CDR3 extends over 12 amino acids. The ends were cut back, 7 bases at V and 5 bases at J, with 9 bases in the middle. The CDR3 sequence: CASNPRHQPQHF. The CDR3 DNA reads TGTGCCAGCAACCCCAGGCATCAGCCCCAGCATTTT.

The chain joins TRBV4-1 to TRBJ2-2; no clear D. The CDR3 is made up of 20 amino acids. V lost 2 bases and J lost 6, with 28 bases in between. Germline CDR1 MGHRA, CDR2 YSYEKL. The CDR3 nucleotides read TGCGCCAGCAGCCAAAATTCATACGAGAGTAGGTTGGCCGCGGCCGGGGAGCTGTTTTTT. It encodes CASSQNSYESRLAAAGELFF.

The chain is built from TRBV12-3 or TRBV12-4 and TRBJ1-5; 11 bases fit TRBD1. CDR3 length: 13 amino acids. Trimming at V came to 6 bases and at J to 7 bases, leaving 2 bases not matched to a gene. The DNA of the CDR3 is TGTGCCAGCAGAAGGACAGGGGGCCAGCCCCAGCATTTT. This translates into CASRRTGGQPQHF.

The CDR3 sequence: CASSLSPLRGYTF. The CDR3 region has the DNA TGTGCCAGCAGTTTGTCCCCGTTGAGAGGCTACACCTTC. The chain couples TRBV28 to TRBJ1-2; D unclear. V was cut by 3 bases and J by 8 bases, with 13 bases left in between. In germline, CDR1 is MDHEN, CDR2 SYDVKM. This CDR3 has 13 residues.

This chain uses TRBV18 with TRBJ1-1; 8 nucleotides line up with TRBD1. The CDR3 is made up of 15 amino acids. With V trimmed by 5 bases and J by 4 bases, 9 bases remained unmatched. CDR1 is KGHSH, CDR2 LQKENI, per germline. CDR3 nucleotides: TGTGCCAGCTCAACTACAGGGGGGGCCTCCACTGAAGCTTTCTTT. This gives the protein CASSTTGGASTEAFF.

The CDR3 protein is CSVEGADNEQFF. The CDR3 region has the DNA TGCAGCGTTGAGGGAGCTGACAATGAGCAGTTCTTC. The chain couples TRBV29-1 to TRBJ2-1; D perhaps matches TRBD2 (5 bases). V lost 3 bases to trimming and J lost 5 bases, with 8 bases between them. Germline V gene lookup returns CDR1 SQVTM and CDR2 ANQGSEA. The CDR3 covers 12 residues.

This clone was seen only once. This CDR3 reads CASSISPQPQHF. As DNA, the CDR3 is TGTGCCAGCAGTATCTCTCCGCAGCCCCAGCATTTT. V gene TRBV12-3 or TRBV12-4 combines with J gene TRBJ1-5; D is unclear. CDR3 length: 12 amino acids. The V and J ends lost 5 bases and 7 bases respectively, with 9 bases between them.

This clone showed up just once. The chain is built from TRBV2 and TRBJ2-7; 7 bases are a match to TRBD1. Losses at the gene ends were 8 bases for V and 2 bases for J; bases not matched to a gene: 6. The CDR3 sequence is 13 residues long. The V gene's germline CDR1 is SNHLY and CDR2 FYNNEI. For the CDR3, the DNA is TGTGCCAGCTTAGGACAGGACCCCTACGAGCAGTACTTC. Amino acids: CASLGQDPYEQYF.

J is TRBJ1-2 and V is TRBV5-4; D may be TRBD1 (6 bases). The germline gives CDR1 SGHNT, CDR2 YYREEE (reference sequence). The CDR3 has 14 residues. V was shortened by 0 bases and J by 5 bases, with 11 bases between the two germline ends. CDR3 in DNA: TGTGCCAGCAGCTTGGGGACAGAAGGATATGGCTACACCTTC. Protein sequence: CASSLGTEGYGYTF.

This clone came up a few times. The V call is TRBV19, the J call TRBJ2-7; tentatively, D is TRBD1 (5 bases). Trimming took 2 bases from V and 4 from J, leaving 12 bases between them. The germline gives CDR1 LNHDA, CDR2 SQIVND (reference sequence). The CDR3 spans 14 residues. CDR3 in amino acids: CASSIRGQEYEQYF. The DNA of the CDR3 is TGTGCCAGTAGTATAAGGGGCCAGGAGTACGAGCAGTACTTC.

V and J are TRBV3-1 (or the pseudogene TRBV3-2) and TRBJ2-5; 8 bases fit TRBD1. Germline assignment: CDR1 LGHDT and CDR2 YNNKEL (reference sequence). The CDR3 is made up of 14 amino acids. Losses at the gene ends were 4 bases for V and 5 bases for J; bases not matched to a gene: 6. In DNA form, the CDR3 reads TGTGCCAGCAGCCTCGACACAGGGGGGGAGACCCAGTACTTC. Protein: CASSLDTGGETQYF.